The 26 T cell receptor beta chains listed next were all sequenced from one sample in a study of cytomegalovirus exposure and HLA in healthy donors. Use of 60 Vbeta and 13 Jbeta primers characterized the PCR. Some clones are missing from TCRdb's copy, which holds only in-frame ones; the method was immunoSEQ multiplex PCR. The table shows around 190,000 clones, with about 90% occurring only once. The sample was PBMCs. These receptors were taken from a boy younger than 10 in good health and CMV-seronegative.

This sequence joins TRBV28 and TRBJ2-4, with a possible D match to TRBD2 (6 bases). The V end lost 7 bases, the J end lost 8 bases, and 12 bases lay between the germline ends. This CDR3 has 12 amino acids. CDR1 and CDR2 from the germline V gene are MDHEN and SYDVKM. The CDR3 is CASTGPGDIQYF. The CDR3 nucleotides read TGTGCCAGCACCGGACCGGGAGACATTCAGTACTTC.

The chain links TRBV7-8 to TRBJ1-2; the D gene is possibly TRBD1 (6 bases). CDR3 length: 18 amino acids. Trimming shortened V by 1 base and J by 4 bases, and 22 bases separated the two germline ends. CDR1 is SGHVS, CDR2 FQNEAQ, per germline. Here the CDR3 DNA reads TGTGCCAGCAGCTTAGGAGGCGCACAGGGAAGGTCTCTCTATGGCTACACCTTC. Translated, it gives CASSLGGAQGRSLYGYTF.

This chain links TRBV5-8 with TRBJ1-5; 7 positions agree with TRBD1. The CDR3 runs 15 residues. With V trimmed by 2 bases and J by 3 bases, 5 bases remained unmatched. CDR1 and CDR2 from the germline V gene are SGHTS and YDEGEE. CDR3 in amino acids: CASSFRTGLNQPQHF. The CDR3 DNA is TGTGCCAGCAGCTTTCGGACAGGTCTCAATCAGCCCCAGCATTTT. The full variable domain, rest sourced from reference TRBV5-8 and TRBJ1-5, is EAGVTQSPTHLIKTRGQQATLRCSPISGHTSVYWYQQALGLGLQFLLWYDEGEERNRGNFPPRFSGRQFPNYSSELNVNALELEDSALYLCASSFRTGLNQPQHFGDGTRLSIL.

The chain recombines TRBV7-3 with TRBJ1-1; D is perhaps TRBD1 (5 bases). V lost 2 bases and J 6 bases, leaving 19 bases between the germline ends. The CDR3 runs 16 residues. Germline V gene sequence: CDR1 SGHTA, CDR2 FQGTGA. CDR3 amino acids: CASSLDPAGLYAEAFF. In DNA form, the CDR3 reads TGTGCCAGCAGCTTAGATCCCGCGGGACTTTATGCTGAAGCTTTCTTT.

Turning to this clone: Other DNA sequences within the sample encode an identical CDR3. The chain uses TRBV18 and TRBJ2-7; 9 bases align to TRBD1. V dropped 3 bases and J dropped 0; count of bases not matched to a gene: 0. Germline loops: CDR1 KGHSH, CDR2 LQKENI. CDR3 length: 14 residues. The CDR3 loop reads CASSPGQGSYEQYF. The CDR3 DNA follows: TGTGCCAGCTCACCGGGACAGGGCTCCTACGAGCAGTACTTC.

This clone was seen a single time. The rearrangement links TRBV9 to TRBJ2-6; D is possibly TRBD2 (7 bases). This CDR3 region has 16 residues. Between the trimmed V and J ends, which lost 4 bases and 4 bases, there was a span of 15 bases. CDR1 and CDR2 from the germline V gene are SGDLS and YYNGEE. CDR3 residues: CASSSRGASGANVLTF. The CDR3 DNA reads TGTGCCAGCAGCTCTCGGGGGGCTTCCGGGGCCAACGTCCTGACTTTC. The full variable domain, its missing parts supplied by reference TRBV9 and TRBJ2-6, is DSGVTQTPKHLITATGQRVTLRCSPRSGDLSVYWYQQSLDQGLQFLIQYYNGEERAKGNILERFSAQQFPDLHSELNLSSLELGDSALYFCASSSRGASGANVLTFGAGSRLTVL.

The chain is built from TRBV6-5 and TRBJ2-5, with TRBD1 identical over 7 bases. CDR1 and CDR2 from the germline V gene are MNHEY and SVGAGI. The trim removed 7 bases at V and 5 bases at J, leaving 13 bases unmatched. The CDR3 spans 15 residues. Here the CDR3 reads CASIGLQGMEETQYF. The CDR3 bases are TGTGCCAGCATAGGGCTACAGGGGATGGAGGAGACCCAGTACTTC.

This clone was seen only once. The chain has TRBV18 and TRBJ1-4; 7 bases match TRBD1. The V and J ends lost 6 bases and 7 bases, in that order; junction bases with no gene match: 11. The CDR3 has 15 amino acids. The V gene's germline CDR1 is KGHSH and CDR2 LQKENI. The CDR3 coding sequence is TGTGCCAGCTCGCCGCCATCGACAGGGTCTGAAAAACTGTTTTTT. This codes for CASSPPSTGSEKLFF.

The chain joins TRBV2 to TRBJ2-3; possibly TRBD2 for D (5 bases). The CDR3 length is 12 residues. The germline V gene has CDR1 SNHLY and CDR2 FYNNEI. The V and J ends lost 6 bases and 6 bases respectively, with 10 bases between them. In DNA form, the CDR3 reads TGTGCCAGCAGGGCATTAGCGGATACGCAGTATTTT. Translated: CASRALADTQYF.

This clone was detected a few times. The V gene is TRBV6-5, the J gene TRBJ1-4; D remains unclear. The CDR3 runs 15 residues. Trimming removed 3 bases from V and 0 bases from J, with 8 bases in between. Germline assignment: CDR1 MNHEY and CDR2 SVGAGI. The CDR3 nucleotides read TGTGCCAGCAGTTATGGGGAGGCAACTAATGAAAAACTGTTTTTT. It encodes CASSYGEATNEKLFF.

This clone was recorded once. The chain couples TRBV29-1 to TRBJ1-2, with D maybe TRBD1 (6 bases). Trimming removed 3 bases at V and 14 bases at J, with 10 bases between. The CDR3 spans 9 residues. CDR1 SQVTM and CDR2 ANQGSEA come from the germline V gene. The CDR3 DNA sequence: TGCAGCGTTGAGGGACACGGAACCTTC. It encodes CSVEGHGTF.

The chain recombines TRBV5-1 with TRBJ2-3, with 7 bases that match TRBD1. V lost 4 bases and J lost 4; bases outside the gene matches: 6. This CDR3 region has 14 residues. Germline lookup yields CDR1 SGHRS and CDR2 YFSETQ. CDR3 DNA: TGCGCCAGCAGCATTACGACAGGGTCAGATACGCAGTATTTT. Translated, it gives CASSITTGSDTQYF. The full variable domain, in which reference TRBV5-1 and TRBJ2-3 provide the parts outside the CDR3, is KAGVTQTPRYLIKTRGQQVTLSCSPISGHRSVSWYQQTPGQGLQFLFEYFSETQRNKGNFPGRFSGRQFSNSRSEMNVSTLELGDSALYLCASSITTGSDTQYFGPGTRLTVL.

The V call is TRBV5-6, the J call TRBJ2-3; tentative D call: TRBD2 (5 bases). Trimming took off 4 bases at V and 8 bases at J, with 14 bases between the two ends. The V gene's germline CDR1 is SGHDT and CDR2 YYEEEE. The CDR3 contains 13 residues. In nucleotides, the CDR3 is TGTGCCAGCAGCCCCAGACTCCGGGGTACGCAGTATTTT. Translating gives CASSPRLRGTQYF.

The chain is built from TRBV7-9 and TRBJ2-3; TRBD2 agrees at 9 bases. V lost 5 bases, J lost 1 base, and 7 bases stayed unmatched. Germline CDR1 SEHNR, CDR2 FQNEAQ (reference sequence). The CDR3 contains 16 residues. The CDR3 sequence is CASSPHWTSGTDTQYF. Here the CDR3 DNA reads TGTGCCAGCAGCCCTCATTGGACTAGCGGCACAGATACGCAGTATTTT. Full variable domain (rest looked up from reference TRBV7-9 and TRBJ2-3): DTGVSQNPRHKITKRGQNVTFRCDPISEHNRLYWYRQTLGQGPEFLTYFQNEAQLEKSRLLSDRFSAERPKGSFSTLEIQRTEQGDSAMYLCASSPHWTSGTDTQYFGPGTRLTVL.

The V call is TRBV2, the J call TRBJ2-1, with a weak D call TRBD1 (5 bases). V shed 6 bases and J shed 4 bases, with 13 bases lying between them. Germline CDR1 SNHLY, CDR2 FYNNEI. The CDR3 runs to 14 residues. In DNA, the CDR3 is TGTGCCAGCAGGGACCCTAGGGGTTACAATGAGCAGTTCTTC. It yields the protein CASRDPRGYNEQFF.

CDR3 protein: CASSSPGVRPGTDTQYF. The CDR3 DNA reads as TGTGCCAGCAGCTCCCCCGGGGTCCGACCGGGCACAGATACGCAGTATTTT. The chain employs TRBV7-8 and TRBJ2-3, with D possibly TRBD2 on 5 matching bases. Germline CDR1 and CDR2: SGHVS and FQNEAQ. This CDR3 contains 17 residues. Trimming cost V 4 bases and J 1 base, with 18 bases left between them.

There are a few counts of this clone. The rearrangement joins TRBV9 to TRBJ1-3; 11 bases are a match to TRBD1. Looked up from germline, CDR1 is SGDLS and CDR2 is YYNGEE. The CDR3 has 16 amino acids. After removal of 3 bases from V and 4 bases from J, the junction contained 6 bases not matched to a gene. The CDR3 reads CASSDGQGAEGNTIYF. As DNA, the CDR3 is TGTGCCAGCAGCGACGGACAGGGGGCGGAAGGAAACACCATATATTTT.

The J gene is TRBJ1-2, the V gene TRBV30, with a weak D call TRBD1 (5 bases). Trimming removed 2 bases from V and 6 bases from J, with 16 bases in between. The CDR3 is 14 residues long. The germline V gene has CDR1 GTSNPN and CDR2 SVGIG (reference sequence). CDR3 sequence: CAWSRQSPPDGYTF. The CDR3 DNA sequence: TGTGCCTGGAGTCGACAGTCCCCTCCCGATGGCTACACCTTC.

The J gene is TRBJ1-2, the V gene TRBV6-6; 8 bases map to TRBD1. This CDR3 region has 14 residues. Germline V gives CDR1 MNHNY, CDR2 SVGAGI (reference sequence). V shed 6 bases and J 7 bases; nucleotides not matched to a gene: 10. CDR3 loop: CASSSDRGRSGYTF. The CDR3 nucleotides read TGTGCCAGCAGCTCTGACAGGGGAAGAAGTGGCTACACCTTC.

This chain uses TRBV19 with TRBJ2-3, with a weak D call TRBD1 (6 bases). With 5 bases removed from V and 2 bases from J, the gap between germline ends came to 11 bases. This CDR3 contains 14 residues. The germline V gene has CDR1 LNHDA and CDR2 SQIVND (reference sequence). For the CDR3, the DNA is TGTGCCAGTAGTTCTACAGGGAACACAGATACGCAGTATTTT. Protein product: CASSSTGNTDTQYF.

V gene TRBV5-4 combines with J gene TRBJ1-1; possibly TRBD1 for D (5 bases). CDR1 is SGHNT and CDR2 is YYREEE in the germline V gene (reference sequence). V lost 0 bases to trimming and J lost 6 bases, with 9 bases between them. The CDR3 consists of 13 residues. The CDR3 DNA reads TGTGCCAGCAGCTTGGATCAAGGGGCTGAAGCTTTCTTT. Translated, it gives CASSLDQGAEAFF.

V gene TRBV27 combines with J gene TRBJ1-5; 8 bases map to TRBD1. V trimming: 8 bases; J trimming: 3 bases; junction bases outside the gene matches: 3. Germline V lookup: CDR1 MNHEY, CDR2 SMNVEV (reference sequence). The CDR3 covers 13 residues. The CDR3 reads CASGDRTNQPQHF. The CDR3 region has the DNA TGTGCCAGCGGGGACAGGACCAATCAGCCCCAGCATTTT.

This clone was counted between two and nine times. J is TRBJ1-1 and V is TRBV5-1, with D maybe TRBD1 (6 bases). The CDR3 loop spans 13 amino acids. Germline values: CDR1 SGHRS, CDR2 YFSETQ. With 4 bases removed from V and 5 bases from J, the gap between germline ends came to 12 bases. CDR3 coding DNA: TGCGCCAGCAGCAGGGGAGGGGGAACTGAAGCTTTCTTT. Protein sequence: CASSRGGGTEAFF.

This clone came up once. The chain joins TRBV5-1 to TRBJ1-4, with unresolved D. Germline CDR1 is SGHRS and CDR2 is YFSETQ. The length of the CDR3 is 16 residues. V lost 5 bases and J 0 bases, leaving 14 bases between the germline ends. The CDR3 loop reads CASRRQGVATNEKLFF. The CDR3 DNA reads as TGCGCCAGCAGACGACAAGGCGTTGCAACTAATGAAAAACTGTTTTTT.

The V and J genes are TRBV5-8 and TRBJ1-5; D unresolved. CDR3 length: 16 residues. Germline assignment: CDR1 SGHTS and CDR2 YDEGEE. Trimming removed 2 bases at V and 0 bases at J, with 12 bases between. The CDR3 DNA is TGTGCCAGCAGCTTCAGGAACCCATATAGCAATCAGCCCCAGCATTTT. Amino acid sequence: CASSFRNPYSNQPQHF.

V and J are TRBV5-4 and TRBJ2-3; 10 positions agree with TRBD1. The V and J ends lost 3 bases and 1 base, in that order; junction bases with no gene match: 2. Per germline, CDR1 SGHNT and CDR2 YYREEE (reference sequence). The CDR3 totals 15 residues. CDR3 in amino acids: CASSWTGGGTDTQYF. CDR3 DNA sequence: TGTGCCAGCAGCTGGACAGGGGGTGGCACAGATACGCAGTATTTT.